This T cell receptor (beta chain) was retrieved from a study of blood T cell repertoires in COVID-19. Across the study: Acute-phase and convalescent COVID-19 samples originated in the United States, Italy and Spain. Sources were T cells, B-cell-depleted T cells, or PBMCs; the material itself was cDNA or gDNA.

Seattle participants joined during active infection and were tracked over time. CDR1 and CDR2 from the germline V gene are KGHDR and SFDVKD. The CDR3 is made up of 17 amino acids. The V gene end was trimmed by 4 bases and the J gene end by 0 bases; junction bases not matched to a gene: 8. Original analysis: Amplification of reference gene primers was used by the study to estimate nucleated cell counts. Profiling relied on immunoSEQ multiplex PCR, and the TCRdb table lists in-frame clones only, not all of them. V, J and clone size derive from that table, while D and trimming were established from the DNA sequence. The table lists 150,000 to 200,000 clones, less than 85% of them singletons.

The rearrangement links TRBV24-1 to TRBJ2-1; TRBD2 agrees at 7 bases. This TCR derives from a woman aged 35 to 49 with COVID-19, enrolled during active disease. Source material: peripheral blood. CDR3 sequence reads: CATSDSSGIRSYNEQFF. The CDR3 coding sequence is TGTGCCACCAGTGACTCTAGCGGAATACGCTCCTACAATGAGCAGTTCTTC.